This T cell receptor beta chain is drawn from a study of response to subunit inactivated influenza vaccine. CDR1 and CDR2 (germline): LGHNA, YSLEER. V shed 3 bases and J 5 bases; nucleotides not matched to a gene: 18. The CDR3 runs to 20 residues. This clonotype was counted only a few times. TCRdb re-derived calls from the RT-PCR reads in MiXCR, one entry per CDR3 protein. The table lists more than 550,000 distinct CDR3 sequences, 11% of them singletons. These same data were also listed under a study on T cells expressing NK-cell markers. This second study notes: 5'RACE template switching with UMIs generated TCR beta cDNA. HCMV specificity of the expanded NKG2C+ T cell clones was not established.

The TCR sequence derives from a man between 45 and 60 years old who received an inactivated influenza vaccine. Sequenced material: PBMCs from blood, taken on the day of vaccination. The rearrangement links TRBV4-3 to TRBJ2-1; 11 bases fit TRBD2. Written as DNA, the CDR3 is TGCGCCAGCAGCCAGGGGGTAGCGGGGGGGCTCTGGTCCCAAAACAATGAGCAGTTCTTC. The encoded protein is CASSQGVAGGLWSQNNEQFF.